One sample yielded the 4 T cell receptor beta chains listed below, sequenced in a study of breast tumors, draining lymph nodes, adjacent tissues. Axillary draining lymph nodes of breast cancer patients supplied the node samples. MiXCR, run by TCRdb on the multiplex PCR reads, gives a single entry per CDR3 protein. The sample gives roughly 110,000 distinct CDR3 sequences, 30% of which show up once; approximately 5.2% is in the top ten. The sample consisted of axillary lymph node tissue. Receptors originate from a female donor with breast cancer. Some clones in this sample may be carry-over from other donors' samples.

Turning to this clonotype: A much larger clone sits a single nucleotide away, making a read error possible. The V and J genes are TRBV6-1 and TRBJ2-7, with D uncertain. V lost 5 bases to trimming and J lost 2 bases, with 10 bases between them. The CDR3 covers 13 residues. Germline CDR1 is MNHNS and CDR2 is SASEGT. CDR3 nucleotides: TGTGCCAGCAGTCACGGAGACACCTACGAGCAGTACTTC. Its protein is CASSHGDTYEQYF.

This clonotype was seen repeatedly, ten times or more. This CDR3 is CASSFGLAGGPRQETQYF. In DNA form, the CDR3 reads TGTGCCAGCAGCTTTGGACTAGCGGGAGGGCCAAGGCAAGAGACCCAGTACTTC. This sequence joins TRBV7-3 and TRBJ2-5, with 15 bases matching TRBD2. Trimming took 3 bases from V and 2 from J; bases not matched to a gene: 7. The germline CDR1 and CDR2 sequences are SGHTA and FQGTGA. This CDR3 is 18 amino acids long.

This clonotype appeared many times. The J gene is TRBJ2-1, the V gene TRBV5-1; TRBD2 matches 9 bases. Per germline, CDR1 SGHRS and CDR2 YFSETQ. J gave up 9 bases and V 1 base, and 8 bases lay outside the gene matches. CDR3 length: 15 amino acids. The CDR3 spells CASSLTREGRGEQFF. The CDR3 bases are TGCGCCAGCAGCTTGACGCGGGAGGGCCGTGGTGAGCAGTTCTTC.

The chain carries TRBV19 and TRBJ2-5; D is possibly TRBD1 or TRBD2 (5 bases each). The CDR3 consists of 13 residues. V lost 6 bases to trimming and J lost 4 bases, with 12 bases between them. The germline CDR1 and CDR2 sequences are LNHDA and SQIVND (reference sequence). The CDR3 DNA reads as TGTGCCAGTAGGGGACGGGTGGGAGAGACCCAGTACTTC. Its translation is CASRGRVGETQYF.